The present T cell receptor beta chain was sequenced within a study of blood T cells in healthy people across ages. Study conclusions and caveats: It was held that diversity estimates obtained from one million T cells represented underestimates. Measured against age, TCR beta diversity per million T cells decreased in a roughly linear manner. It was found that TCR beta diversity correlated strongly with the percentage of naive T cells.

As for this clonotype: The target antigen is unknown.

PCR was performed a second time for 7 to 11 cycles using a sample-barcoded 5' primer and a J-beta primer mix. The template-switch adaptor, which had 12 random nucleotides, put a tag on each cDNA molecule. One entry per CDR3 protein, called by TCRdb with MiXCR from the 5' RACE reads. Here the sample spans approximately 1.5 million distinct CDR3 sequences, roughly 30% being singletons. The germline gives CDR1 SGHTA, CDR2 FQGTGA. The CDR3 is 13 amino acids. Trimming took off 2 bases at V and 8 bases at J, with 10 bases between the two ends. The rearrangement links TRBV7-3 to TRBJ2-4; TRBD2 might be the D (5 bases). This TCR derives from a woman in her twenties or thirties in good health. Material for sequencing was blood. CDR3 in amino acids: CASSLGSGHIQYF. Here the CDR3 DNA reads TGTGCCAGCAGCTTAGGCAGCGGACACATTCAGTACTTC. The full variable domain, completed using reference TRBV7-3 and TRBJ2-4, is GAGVSQTPSNKVTEKGKYVELRCDPISGHTALYWYRQSLGQGPEFLIYFQGTGAADDSGLPNDRFFAVRPEGSVSTLKIQRTERGDSAVYLCASSLGSGHIQYFGAGTRLSVL.